This TCR beta chain is from a study of T cells in Graves' hyperthyroidism and ophthalmopathy (dated by TCRdb to 2018 to 2020). Looking at the study overall: Peripheral blood was sampled at the time of initial diagnosis, prior to any treatment. To identify TCR V-J signatures that set the groups apart, the researchers used a discovery cohort of 90 to 100 patients, made up of about 44 with Graves' ophthalmopathy and about 59 with stable Graves' hyperthyroidism. Prospective prediction of ophthalmopathy was tested in an independent validation cohort consisting of 18 hyperthyroidism patients and 17 patients who later progressed to ophthalmopathy. The approximately 98 discovery patients were randomly divided into training and test sets at a 7:3 ratio. The study also compared thyroid tissue and blood T-cell repertoires from more than five Graves' hyperthyroidism patients. After blood sampling, hyperthyroidism patients were treated with methimazole at a starting dose of 30 mg daily, and ophthalmopathy patients were treated with high-dose intravenous methylprednisolone. According to the paper, TCR Vbeta CDR3 sequencing was carried out on some 140 peripheral blood samples, which came from about 45 ophthalmopathy, about 75 hyperthyroidism and approximately 17 progressor patients. The study at large found these results: No statistical method was used to set the sample size in advance, and investigators knew the group allocation. In validation, the model predicted progression to ophthalmopathy a median of around six months before onset, with over 55% sensitivity and almost 75% specificity. In cross-validation, a model built on a 13 V-J signature told ophthalmopathy apart from stable hyperthyroidism with roughly 87% sensitivity and around 84% specificity, and in testing the same model reached 80%/75%. Blood samples also contained most of the expanded thyroid clonotypes (frequency above 0.001), which suggests that blood repertoires may reflect thyroid immune responses.

Amplification of TCR beta CDR3 regions was carried out from RNA transcripts. The first round of RT-PCR for the TCR CDR3 was performed with the HTBI primer set and the Qiagen OneStep RT-PCR kit. Libraries were constructed in a second round of multiplex PCR, after which size selection and purification were performed. Sequencing of the libraries was done on an Illumina HiSeq2000 using paired-end 100 bp reads. The paper's processing steps were these. SOAPnuke was used to process the raw data, with reads discarded if the reads contained adapters or uncalled bases, had a mean Phred below 15, or lacked an exact constant-primer or identifier match. High-quality paired reads were merged using COPE v1.2.5, and each unique nucleotide sequence was defined as a clonotype. MiTCR v1.1 was used to align the clonotypes against IMGT TRBV, TRBD and TRBJ reference segments. The analysis included only V-J combinations with a frequency above 0.0001, which together covered roughly 99% of the repertoires. The TCS score was defined as the ratio of F50 (clonal expansion) to E x V (chaos), calculated using BLOSUM62-based TCRdist between CDR3 peptides within each V-J. Welch's t-statistics and random forest reduced several hundred V-J features to 10 to 15, which were used in a naive Bayes classifier (R e1071). The similarity between thyroid and blood repertoires was quantified using the Morisita-Horn index. The raw public data were reprocessed by TCRdb itself: fastp quality trimming at Q25, MiXCR clonotype calling, in-frame beta chains only. CDR3 protein sequences are deduplicated, and each keeps its most common genes and DNA. These V and J calls are TCRdb output, not the study's own analysis. Counted in this sample were about 840,000 distinct CDR3 sequences; 38% of them appeared once. The ten largest account for 7.5% to 9.5% of the sample.

A patient counted as having stable Graves' hyperthyroidism if no progression to ophthalmopathy occurred over 18 months of follow-up. Hyperthyroidism patients were newly diagnosed, had a disease duration of under 2 months, and were aged 18 to 65 years. The study excluded patients with uncontrolled infections, other autoimmune diseases, pregnancy or lactation. Clinical symptoms, serum thyroxine and TRAb, thyroid ultrasound, and orbital computed tomography formed the basis for the diagnoses. PBMCs were isolated from more than 9 ml of fresh peripheral blood by Ficoll-Paque density gradient centrifugation. Trizol reagent was used to extract total RNA, and RNA quality was then checked on an Agilent 2100 Bioanalyzer. The germline ends are 11 bases apart after V is trimmed by 0 bases and J by 2 bases. The CDR3 covers 16 residues, taking in both the cysteine and the phenylalanine. Left in the record is the CDR3 DNA by itself, 48 bases read in frame from the first base. In the germline V gene (reference sequence), CDR1 corresponds to LNHNV and CDR2 to YYDKDF.

This clonotype was picked up one time. The clone's antigen remains unknown. No per-base quality is available; no much larger clone lies one base away. A solitary read yields weak support. Input material: blood. The V and J genes are TRBV15 and TRBJ1-5; the D segment could be TRBD1, given 5 matching bases. The source of this sequence is a man aged 18 to 29 with Graves' hyperthyroidism. The CDR3 protein: CATSRDQGSGNQPQHF. The sequence in DNA is TGTGCCACCAGCAGAGATCAGGGCTCGGGCAATCAGCCCCAGCATTTT. With the portions outside the CDR3 filled from the reference TRBV15 and TRBJ1-5 genes, the complete variable region becomes DAMVIQNPRYQVTQFGKPVTLSCSQTLNHNVMYWYQQKSSQAPKLLFHYYDKDFNNEADTPDNFQSRRPNTSFCFLDIRSPGLGDTAMYLCATSRDQGSGNQPQHFGDGTRLSIL.